This entry lists 21 T cell receptor beta chains sequenced from one sample in a study of type 1 and type 2 diabetes patients. Genomic DNA was the PCR template. Amplification of the beta chain CDR3 used 30 forward and 13 reverse multiplex primers. TCRdb independently ran MiXCR on the multiplex PCR reads; one entry per CDR3 protein. The sample has a few hundred thousand distinct CDR3 sequences; roughly 44% are singletons. Source material: peripheral blood mononuclear cells (PBMCs). These receptors were obtained from a man between 18 and 29 years old with type 2 diabetes.

This chain uses TRBV5-1 with TRBJ1-4, with D maybe TRBD1 (5 bases). Trimming shortened V by 0 bases and J by 3 bases, and 12 bases separated the two germline ends. This CDR3 spans 16 amino acids. Germline loops: CDR1 SGHRS, CDR2 YFSETQ. This chain's CDR3 is CASSLVGTVANEKLFF. As DNA, the CDR3 is TGCGCCAGCAGCTTGGTTGGGACGGTGGCTAATGAAAAACTGTTTTTT.

The rearrangement uses TRBV19 and TRBJ1-5, with 8 nucleotides matching TRBD1. Germline CDR1 reads LNHDA; CDR2 reads SQIVND (reference sequence). This CDR3 is 15 amino acids long. With 2 bases clipped from V and 7 bases from J, the junction kept 7 bases outside the gene matches. CDR3 loop: CASSISTGGYQPQHF. CDR3 nucleotides: TGTGCCAGTAGTATATCCACAGGGGGTTACCAGCCCCAGCATTTT.

This clonotype was seen a handful of times. The chain employs TRBV19 and TRBJ2-5; 7 nucleotides line up with TRBD1. The CDR3 spans 15 residues. Germline CDR1 and CDR2: LNHDA and SQIVND (reference sequence). V gave up 5 bases and J gave up 2 bases; unmatched junction bases: 8. CDR3 in DNA: TGTGCCAGTAGTGCCCCCGGGACAGCTCAAGAGACCCAGTACTTC. It encodes CASSAPGTAQETQYF.

This clonotype was detected only a few times. The CDR3 DNA reads TGTGCCAGCAGACCGGGGTCGAACTCCTATAATTCACCCCTCCACTTT. This translates into CASRPGSNSYNSPLHF. The rearrangement links TRBV2 to TRBJ1-6; no firm D call. This CDR3 spans 16 amino acids. V shed 6 bases and J shed 0 bases, with 12 bases lying between them. The germline gives CDR1 SNHLY, CDR2 FYNNEI.

The chain carries TRBV27 and TRBJ2-7; D is undetermined. The V gene lost 6 bases and the J gene lost 6 bases, with 12 bases spanning the gap. This CDR3 comprises 12 residues. CDR1 and CDR2 from the germline V gene are MNHEY and SMNVEV (reference sequence). For the CDR3, the DNA is TGTGCCAGCAGCTCAAGGTCGGGCGAGCAGTACTTC. Residues: CASSSRSGEQYF.

The rearrangement uses TRBV29-1 and TRBJ2-3, with D tentatively TRBD1 or TRBD2 (5 bases each). V dropped 3 bases and J dropped 10 bases, with 14 bases sitting between them. The CDR3 totals 12 residues. Looked up from germline, CDR1 is SQVTM and CDR2 is ANQGSEA. The DNA of the CDR3 is TGCAGCGTTGATAAATCGGGGCGGTCGCAGTATTTT. Its translation: CSVDKSGRSQYF.

The chain has TRBV24-1 and TRBJ2-3; 9 positions agree with TRBD1. Germline CDR1 reads KGHDR; CDR2 reads SFDVKD. After removal of 2 bases from V and 2 bases from J, the junction contained 10 bases not matched to a gene. The CDR3 is made up of 18 amino acids. The CDR3 DNA is TGTGCCACCAGTGATTCCAGAAACACAGGGGGCGACACAGATACGCAGTATTTT. Protein product: CATSDSRNTGGDTDTQYF.

The J gene is TRBJ2-7, the V gene TRBV20-1; tentative D call: TRBD1 (6 bases). The J call may be mistaken, given a closer DNA end match to TRBJ1-2. Germline lookup yields CDR1 DFQATT and CDR2 SNEGSKA (reference sequence). CDR3 length equals 13 residues. CDR3 sequence (DNA): TGCAGTGCTAGAGGTATACAGGGAGACGGCTACACCTTC. Translating it yields CSARGIQGDGYTF.

The gene calls are TRBV5-1 and TRBJ2-1, with a possible D match to TRBD2 (5 bases). Germline V gene sequence: CDR1 SGHRS, CDR2 YFSETQ. Trimming cost V 6 bases and J 4 bases, with 8 bases left between them. This CDR3 contains 12 residues. CDR3 sequence: CASTTGYNEQFF. The CDR3 DNA follows: TGCGCCAGCACTACGGGGTACAATGAGCAGTTCTTC.

The rearrangement links TRBV27 to TRBJ2-7; weak D call: TRBD2 (5 bases). Germline CDR1 and CDR2: MNHEY and SMNVEV (reference sequence). Trimming took off 5 bases at V and 0 bases at J, with 11 bases between the two ends. CDR3 length equals 14 residues. DNA of the CDR3: TGTGCCAGCAGTGTTAGCGCCGGCTCCTACGAGCAGTACTTC. Translation gives CASSVSAGSYEQYF.

The chain uses TRBV24-1 and TRBJ2-1, with D tentatively TRBD1 (5 bases). The CDR3 contains 15 residues. Germline lookup yields CDR1 KGHDR and CDR2 SFDVKD. Trimming took off 9 bases at V and 1 base at J, with 15 bases between the two ends. The CDR3 region is CATEGFKGSYNEQFF. The CDR3, as DNA: TGTGCCACCGAAGGTTTCAAGGGGTCCTACAATGAGCAGTTCTTC.

This clonotype appeared a few times. The V and J genes are TRBV5-1 and TRBJ2-2; 7 nucleotides line up with TRBD2. Germline values: CDR1 SGHRS, CDR2 YFSETQ. Trimming removed 5 bases from V and 3 bases from J; junction bases left unmatched: 4. The CDR3 is 14 residues long. CDR3 loop: CASRGLADTGELFF. In DNA form, the CDR3 reads TGCGCCAGCAGGGGGCTAGCGGACACCGGGGAGCTGTTTTTT.

Note on this clonotype: Relative to the germline gene, one junction end is altered; a read error may explain this. The genes are TRBV10-1 and TRBJ1-2; the D is unclear. The germline gives CDR1 WNHNN, CDR2 SYGVQD (reference sequence). The CDR3 is made up of 16 amino acids. The CDR3 region is CASSGACRRVNYGHTF. CDR3 bases: TGCGCCAGCAGTGGAGCCTGCAGGAGAGTTAACTATGGCCACACCTTC.

The V and J genes are TRBV2 and TRBJ1-2, with TRBD1 as a possible D gene (5 bases). V was shortened by 7 bases and J by 4 bases, with 10 bases between the two germline ends. CDR1 SNHLY and CDR2 FYNNEI come from the germline V gene. The CDR3 consists of 12 residues. CDR3 protein: CASMQGFYGYTF. For the CDR3, the DNA is TGTGCCAGCATGCAGGGATTCTATGGCTACACCTTC.

The J gene is TRBJ2-7, the V gene TRBV7-8; 11 bases line up with TRBD2. The CDR3 covers 15 residues. Germline-derived CDR1 and CDR2 are SGHVS and FQNEAQ. V lost 9 bases, J lost 2 bases, and 9 bases stayed unmatched. The CDR3 sequence: CASSMTSGVAYEQYF. CDR3 nucleotides: TGTGCCAGTAGTATGACTAGCGGGGTTGCCTACGAGCAGTACTTC.

This clonotype was recorded a few times. The chain couples TRBV7-9 to TRBJ2-5; 7 bases are a match to TRBD1. Germline CDR1 SEHNR, CDR2 FQNEAQ (reference sequence). The CDR3 runs to 15 residues. Trimming at V came to 3 bases and at J to 5 bases, leaving 9 bases not matched to a gene. The chain's CDR3 is CASSLIRGLGETQYF. The CDR3 nucleotides read TGTGCCAGCAGCTTGATCAGGGGGTTGGGGGAGACCCAGTACTTC. Variable domain in full (rest from reference TRBV7-9 and TRBJ2-5): DTGVSQNPRHKITKRGQNVTFRCDPISEHNRLYWYRQTLGQGPEFLTYFQNEAQLEKSRLLSDRFSAERPKGSFSTLEIQRTEQGDSAMYLCASSLIRGLGETQYFGPGTRLLVL.

This clonotype has just one count. For the CDR3, the DNA is TGCGCCAGCAGCTTGACAGGCCGCTACGAGCAGTACTTC. This gives the protein CASSLTGRYEQYF. The chain has TRBV5-1 and TRBJ2-7; tentatively, D is TRBD1 (5 bases). The CDR3 length is 13 residues. The V end lost 1 base, the J end lost 3 bases, and 8 bases lay between the germline ends. CDR1 is SGHRS, CDR2 YFSETQ, per germline. The full variable domain, in which reference TRBV5-1 and TRBJ2-7 provide the parts outside the CDR3, is KAGVTQTPRYLIKTRGQQVTLSCSPISGHRSVSWYQQTPGQGLQFLFEYFSETQRNKGNFPGRFSGRQFSNSRSEMNVSTLELGDSALYLCASSLTGRYEQYFGPGTRLTVT.

The V gene is TRBV2, the J gene TRBJ1-1; D is ambiguous. V lost 3 bases and J 1 base, leaving 9 bases between the germline ends. The CDR3 is 14 residues long. Germline V gives CDR1 SNHLY, CDR2 FYNNEI. The DNA of the CDR3 is TGTGCCAGCAGTGAGGGCTGGGGGAACACTGAAGCTTTCTTT. The encoded protein is CASSEGWGNTEAFF.

This chain joins TRBV12-3 or TRBV12-4 and TRBJ2-1, with 10 bases fitting TRBD2. V lost 6 bases to trimming and J lost 10 bases; unmatched junction nucleotides: 15. This CDR3 comprises 16 residues. This CDR3 reads CASRPIPSGSQAEQFF. The CDR3 coding sequence is TGTGCCAGCAGACCGATCCCTAGCGGGAGTCAAGCCGAGCAGTTCTTC.

The chain is built from TRBV7-9 and TRBJ1-2, with D tentatively TRBD1 (6 bases). V lost 1 base, J lost 5 bases, and 20 bases lay in between. CDR3 size: 17 residues. CDR1 is SEHNR and CDR2 is FQNEAQ in the germline V gene (reference sequence). Here the CDR3 DNA reads TGTGCCAGCAGCTTAGGGGTCGGGGGCGCAAGAGCTTATGGCTACACCTTC. It yields the protein CASSLGVGGARAYGYTF.

The chain has TRBV6-1 and TRBJ1-2; 11 nucleotides line up with TRBD1. Per the germline V gene, CDR1 is MNHNS and CDR2 is SASEGT. CDR3 size: 16 residues. The ends lost 5 bases at V and 8 bases at J; junction bases unmatched: 13. Here the CDR3 reads CASSLVGQGAYGGYTF. For the CDR3, the DNA is TGTGCCAGCAGTTTAGTTGGACAGGGGGCGTATGGGGGCTACACCTTC.